The sequence of this TCR beta chain was determined in a study of blood T cell repertoires in COVID-19. Study in general: Donors in the United States, Italy and Spain gave samples during acute or convalescent COVID-19. T cells, B-cell-depleted T cells, or PBMCs provided the cDNA or gDNA that served as material.

The CDR3 is made up of 15 amino acids. Germline CDR1 reads SEHNR; CDR2 reads FQNEAQ (reference sequence). About this clone itself: Sequence at one end of the junction differs from germline and may be a read error.

In the study's own analysis: Reference gene primer amplification in the assay estimated nucleated cell counts. TCRdb's copy holds only in-frame clones and misses some; the assay was immunoSEQ multiplex PCR. V, J and clone size derive from that table, while D and trimming were established from the DNA sequence. The sample includes around 260,000 clones, more than 75% of them seen just once. The rearrangement links TRBV7-9 to TRBJ1-3; D may be TRBD1 (6 bases). The sequence was obtained from a middle-aged woman who had recovered from COVID-19. Sequencing used peripheral blood. The DNA of the CDR3 is TGTGCCAGCAGCCCGGGGGGGGCCCCTGGAAACATCATATATTTT. This sequence encodes CASSPGGAPGNIIYF.